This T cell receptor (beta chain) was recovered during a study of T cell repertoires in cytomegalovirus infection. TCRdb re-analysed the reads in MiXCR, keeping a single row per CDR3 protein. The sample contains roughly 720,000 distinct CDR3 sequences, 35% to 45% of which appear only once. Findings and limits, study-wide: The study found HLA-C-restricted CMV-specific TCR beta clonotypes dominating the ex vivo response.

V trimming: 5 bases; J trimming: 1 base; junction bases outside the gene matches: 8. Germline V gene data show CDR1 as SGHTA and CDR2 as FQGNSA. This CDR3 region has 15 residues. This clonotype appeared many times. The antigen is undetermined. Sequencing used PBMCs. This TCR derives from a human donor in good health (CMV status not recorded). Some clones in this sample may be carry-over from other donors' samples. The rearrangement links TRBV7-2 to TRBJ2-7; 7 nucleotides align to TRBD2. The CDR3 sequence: CASSPPSSGSYEQYF. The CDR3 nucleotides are TGTGCCAGCAGCCCCCCGTCTAGCGGTTCCTACGAGCAGTACTTC.